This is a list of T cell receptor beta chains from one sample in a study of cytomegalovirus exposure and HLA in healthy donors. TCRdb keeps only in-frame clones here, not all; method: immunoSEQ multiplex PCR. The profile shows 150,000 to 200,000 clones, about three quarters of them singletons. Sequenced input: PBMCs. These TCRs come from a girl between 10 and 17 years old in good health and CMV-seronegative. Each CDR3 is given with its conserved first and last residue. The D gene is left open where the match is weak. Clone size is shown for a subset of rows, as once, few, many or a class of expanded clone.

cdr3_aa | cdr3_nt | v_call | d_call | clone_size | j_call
CASSTSGGGTDTQYF | TGTGCCAGCAGCACGTCGGGGGGGGGCACAGATACGCAGTATTTT | TRBV7-8 | TRBD2 | few | TRBJ2-3
CASSLVVAGYEQFF | TGTGCCAGCAGCTTGGTGGTAGCGGGGTATGAGCAGTTCTTC | TRBV5-5 | TRBD2 | - | TRBJ2-1
CASSLDRESNEQYF | TGTGCTAGCAGCTTAGACAGGGAATCCAACGAGCAGTACTTC | TRBV7-7 | TRBD1 | once | TRBJ2-7
CAWSVHSGAQETQYF | TGTGCCTGGAGTGTACATAGCGGGGCCCAAGAGACCCAGTACTTC | TRBV30 | TRBD2 | once | TRBJ2-5
CASSASGHPYEQYF | TGTGCCAGCAGCGCGTCGGGACACCCCTACGAGCAGTACTTC | TRBV9 | - | - | TRBJ2-7
CASSLAGGYTDTQYF | TGTGCCAGCAGCCTAGCGGGGGGTTACACAGATACGCAGTATTTT | TRBV6-5 | TRBD2 | - | TRBJ2-3
CAWQASEAFF | TGTGCCTGGCAGGCAAGTGAAGCTTTCTTT | TRBV30 | - | few | TRBJ1-1
CASSIPGTGHDGYTF | TGTGCCAGTAGTATCCCCGGGACAGGCCACGATGGCTACACCTTC | TRBV19 | TRBD1 | - | TRBJ1-2
CASSSQGAYEQYF | TGTGCCAGCAGTTCCCAGGGGGCGTACGAGCAGTACTTC | TRBV6-1 | TRBD1 | - | TRBJ2-7
CASREGWLAGTDTQYF | TGCGCCAGCAGAGAAGGTTGGCTAGCGGGCACAGATACGCAGTATTTT | TRBV10-2 | TRBD2 | - | TRBJ2-3
CASSLYGTGGRETQYF | TGCGCCAGCAGCTTGTATGGGACAGGGGGTCGAGAGACCCAGTACTTC | TRBV5-1 | TRBD1 | once | TRBJ2-5
CASGEPRTGTEAFF | TGTGCCAGCGGGGAGCCCAGGACGGGCACTGAAGCTTTCTTT | TRBV6-1 | - | - | TRBJ1-1
CAISDRRYEQYF | TGTGCCATCAGTGATCGAAGATACGAGCAGTACTTC | TRBV10-3 | - | once | TRBJ2-7
CASSPDRGLGYNEQFF | TGTGCCAGCAGCCCGGACAGGGGGCTCGGGTACAATGAGCAGTTCTTC | TRBV7-9 | TRBD1 | - | TRBJ2-1
CASSLALDRAGYTF | TGCGCCAGCAGCTTGGCTTTGGACAGGGCTGGCTACACCTTC | TRBV5-1 | TRBD1 | - | TRBJ1-2
CASSEGASAIYNEQFF | TGTGCCAGCAGTGAAGGTGCTAGCGCGATCTACAATGAGCAGTTCTTC | TRBV25-1 | - | once | TRBJ2-1
CASSLWTGSNSPLHF | TGTGCCAGCAGCTTATGGACAGGGAGTAATTCACCCCTCCACTTT | TRBV7-3 | TRBD1 | - | TRBJ1-6
CAWSVGPGHWSDQPQHF | TGTGCCTGGAGTGTGGGACCGGGACACTGGTCCGATCAGCCCCAGCATTTT | TRBV30 | - | - | TRBJ1-5
CAWTGDRVNTGELFF | TGTGCCTGGACGGGGGACAGGGTGAACACCGGGGAGCTGTTTTTT | TRBV30 | TRBD1 | - | TRBJ2-2
CASSQPSDEQFF | TGCGCCAGCAGCCAACCATCGGATGAGCAGTTCTTC | TRBV5-1 | - | - | TRBJ2-1
CASSCRVTSSYEQYF | TGCGCCAGCAGCTGCAGGGTTACGAGCTCCTACGAGCAGTACTTC | TRBV5-1 | - | - | TRBJ2-7
CASSRDSGEQETQYF | TGTGCCAGCAGCCGTGACTCGGGAGAACAAGAGACCCAGTACTTC | TRBV13 | - | - | TRBJ2-5
CASSLAKMVAGEQYF | TGTGCCAGCAGCTTAGCGAAAATGGTAGCGGGCGAGCAGTACTTC | TRBV7-9 | TRBD2 | - | TRBJ2-7
CASSYEGLPGAEAFF | TGTGCCAGCAGCTACGAGGGACTCCCCGGCGCTGAAGCTTTCTTT | TRBV7-9 | - | - | TRBJ1-1
CASPPGTAQNSFPYEQYF | TGTGCCAGTCCCCCCGGGACAGCTCAGAACTCCTTCCCCTACGAGCAGTACTTC | TRBV28 | TRBD1 | - | TRBJ2-7
CASSDTGQRMRYTF | TGTGCCAGCAGTGACACTGGACAGAGAATGAGGTACACCTTC | TRBV6-1 | - | - | TRBJ1-2
CASSERADRGWNMQSTGELFF | TGTGCCAGCAGTGAACGGGCGGACAGGGGCTGGAATATGCAGAGCACCGGGGAGCTGTTTTTT | TRBV6-1 | TRBD1 | - | TRBJ2-2
CASSPRPGTGFEKLFF | TGTGCCAGCAGCCCGCGTCCCGGGACAGGGTTTGAAAAACTGTTTTTT | TRBV7-9 | TRBD1 | once | TRBJ1-4
CASSPGQTNSPLHF | TGTGCCAGCAGCCCCGGACAGACCAATTCACCCCTCCACTTT | TRBV11-2 | - | - | TRBJ1-6
CASSGEETQYF | TGTGCCAGTAGTGGAGAAGAGACCCAGTACTTC | TRBV19 | - | - | TRBJ2-5
CASSQAWGANEKLFF | TGTGCCAGCAGCCAAGCGTGGGGAGCTAATGAAAAACTGTTTTTT | TRBV14 | - | - | TRBJ1-4
CASSSLDRGITEAFF | TGTGCCAGCAGTTCCTTAGACAGGGGAATTACTGAAGCTTTCTTT | TRBV6-5 | TRBD1 | once | TRBJ1-1
CATRTGLLTEAFF | TGTGCCACCCGGACAGGGCTTTTAACTGAAGCTTTCTTT | TRBV7-3 | TRBD1 | - | TRBJ1-1
CASSEGGGNQPQHF | TGTGCCAGCAGTGAGGGAGGGGGCAATCAGCCCCAGCATTTT | TRBV6-1 | - | - | TRBJ1-5
CASTSGGTDTQYF | TGTGCCAGCACAAGCGGGGGGACAGATACGCAGTATTTT | TRBV27 | TRBD2 | - | TRBJ2-3
CSVEIIKGGDTEAFF | TGCAGCGTTGAGATAATCAAGGGAGGGGACACTGAAGCTTTCTTT | TRBV29-1 | - | - | TRBJ1-1
CASGLVRTEGSHNSPLHF | TGTGCTAGTGGTTTGGTTCGGACAGAAGGCTCGCATAATTCACCCCTCCACTTT | TRBV12-5 | - | - | TRBJ1-6
CASNVREYSPLHF | TGTGCCAGTAACGTCCGAGAGTATTCACCCCTCCACTTT | TRBV19 | - | - | TRBJ1-6
CASSSLDRDYGYTF | TGCGCCAGCAGCTCCCTGGACAGGGACTATGGCTACACCTTC | TRBV5-1 | TRBD1 | once | TRBJ1-2
CAKRSGWGDTEAFF | TGTGCCAAGAGATCAGGGTGGGGTGACACTGAAGCTTTCTTT | TRBV19 | - | once | TRBJ1-1
CASSPHETGWYEQFF | TGTGCCAGCAGCCCCCACGAGACAGGGTGGTATGAGCAGTTCTTC | TRBV21-1 | - | - | TRBJ2-1
CASSTGQGGYTLNQPQHF | TGTGCCAGTAGTACGGGACAGGGGGGCTACACACTCAATCAGCCCCAGCATTTT | TRBV19 | TRBD1 | - | TRBJ1-5
CASSADGWPEEKLFF | TGTGCCAGCAGCGCCGACGGGTGGCCTGAAGAAAAACTGTTTTTT | TRBV9 | - | few | TRBJ1-4
CASRGTGTGEGYTF | TGTGCCAGCAGGGGTACCGGGACAGGGGAAGGCTACACCTTC | TRBV28 | TRBD1 | - | TRBJ1-2